This TCR beta chain is from a study of blood T cells in healthy people across ages. Notes on the study in general: Researchers judged that diversity estimates from one million T cells fell short of true values. Naive CD4+ cell counts and diversity both ran higher in long-lived than in aged donors. In these data, TCR beta diversity tracked strongly with naive T cell percentage.

The second PCR ran 7 to 11 cycles with a sample-barcoded 5' primer and J-beta primers. Template switching added a 12-random-nucleotide identifier to every cDNA molecule. Using its own MiXCR run on the 5' RACE reads, TCRdb lists one record per CDR3 protein. The sample consists of some 1.1 million distinct CDR3 sequences, about two fifths of them appearing once. As regards this clonotype: Its antigen is not known.

The CDR3 length is 15 residues. CDR1 is MGHRA, CDR2 YSYEKL, per germline. V was pared by 4 bases and J by 11 bases, with 9 bases of the junction left unmatched. The V call is TRBV4-1, the J call TRBJ1-6; TRBD1 matches 9 bases. This receptor was taken from a man younger than 35 in good health. Material: blood. CDR3 protein: CASSPWTGESPPLHF. The CDR3 DNA follows: TGCGCCAGCAGCCCTTGGACAGGGGAGAGTCCACCCCTCCACTTT.